This is a list of T cell receptor beta chains from one sample in a study of metastatic and nonmetastatic thyroid tumors. TCRdb re-processed the PCR reads through MiXCR. The repertoire holds about 92,000 clones, with about 15% as singletons. The specimen sequenced was blood. Receptor source: a female donor with papillary thyroid cancer or a benign thyroid nodule (not recorded which). Some clones in this sample may be carry-over from other donors' samples. Each CDR3 is given with its conserved first and last residue. D genes are given only for firm matches. Clone size is given for some rows only: seen once, a few or many times, or a class if the clone is expanded.

>TRBJ2-7|many|TRBV12-3/TRBV12-4|.
CASSFRAPGARTREQYF
TGTGCCAGCAGTTTTCGGGCGCCCGGGGCAAGGACCAGGGAGCAGTACTTC
>TRBJ2-7|many|TRBV6-1|.
CASNVPAHEQYF
TGTGCCAGCAATGTCCCGGCCCACGAGCAGTACTTC
>TRBJ1-1|many|TRBV13|.
CASSPSVDTEAFF
TGTGCCAGCAGCCCGTCGGTGGACACTGAAGCTTTCTTT
>TRBJ1-4|many|TRBV6-1|TRBD1
CASSEATGMGEKLFF
TGTGCCAGCAGTGAAGCGACAGGGATGGGTGAAAAACTGTTTTTT
>TRBJ1-1|many|TRBV28|.
CASSPPDRNTEAFF
TGTGCCAGCAGTCCCCCGGACAGGAACACTGAAGCTTTCTTT
>TRBJ2-5|once|TRBV20-1|.
CSASDLGGWQETQYF
TGCAGTGCCTCCGACTTAGGCGGGTGGCAAGAGACCCAGTACTTC
>TRBJ2-1|many|TRBV28|TRBD1
CASSSYNPQGEFEQFF
TGTGCCAGCAGTTCCTATAACCCCCAGGGGGAATTCGAGCAGTTCTTC
>TRBJ2-4|few|TRBV12-3/TRBV12-4|.
CASSRKGFDIKYF
TGTGCCAGCAGTCGAAAGGGTTTTGACATTAAGTACTTC
>TRBJ1-1|.|TRBV5-6|.
CASRLGGPEAFF
TGTGCCAGCAGATTGGGGGGCCCTGAAGCTTTCTTT
>TRBJ2-3|many|TRBV30|.
CAGGPLTDTQYF
TGTGCCGGGGGACCGCTCACAGATACGCAGTATTTT
>TRBJ2-1|many|TRBV6-1|.
CASRKGTSYNEQFF
TGTGCCAGCAGGAAGGGGACTTCCTACAATGAGCAGTTCTTC
>TRBJ2-1|.|TRBV7-8|TRBD1
CASSPRTGGDNEQFF
TGTGCCAGCAGCCCCAGGACAGGGGGGGACAATGAGCAGTTCTTC
>TRBJ2-5|.|TRBV11-2|TRBD2
CASSFRLACLQETQYF
TGTGCCAGCAGCTTTCGACTAGCGTGTCTACAAGAGACCCAGTACTTC
>TRBJ2-2|.|TRBV12-3/TRBV12-4|TRBD1
CASSSQGAYTGELFF
TGTGCCAGCAGTTCTCAGGGGGCTTACACCGGGGAGCTGTTTTTT
>TRBJ1-4|.|TRBV5-1|TRBD1
CASSLQFRGQGKKLFF
TGCGCCAGCAGCCTCCAATTCAGGGGGCAAGGTAAAAAACTGTTTTTT
>TRBJ2-7|once|TRBV7-8|TRBD1
CASSPRDRGGEQYF
TGTGCCAGCAGCCCCCGGGACAGGGGCGGCGAGCAGTACTTC
>TRBJ1-6|many|TRBV5-6|.
CASSLDRHNSPLHF
TGTGCCAGCAGCTTGGACCGCCATAATTCACCCCTCCACTTT
>TRBJ2-7|.|TRBV19|.
CASSIRPGSRTGHIYEQYF
TGTGCCAGTAGTATAAGGCCGGGATCCCGAACAGGGCACATCTACGAGCAGTACTTC
>TRBJ1-1|many|TRBV19|TRBD1
CASSMGRQGMNTEAFF
TGTGCCAGTAGTATGGGGCGACAGGGTATGAACACTGAAGCTTTCTTT
>TRBJ2-2|many|TRBV19|TRBD1
CASSTRQGAGTGELFF
TGTGCCAGTAGTACCCGACAGGGGGCAGGGACCGGGGAGCTGTTTTTT
>TRBJ1-2|many|TRBV7-9|TRBD1
CASSYPGQGRSGYTF
TGTGCCAGCAGCTACCCCGGACAGGGGAGAAGCGGCTACACCTTC
>TRBJ2-2|many|TRBV19|.
CASSPQGTGELFF
TGTGCCAGTAGTCCTCAGGGGACCGGGGAGCTGTTTTTT
>TRBJ1-1|many|TRBV12-3/TRBV12-4|.
CASSFGDMNTEAFF
TGTGCCAGCAGTTTTGGGGACATGAACACTGAAGCTTTCTTT
>TRBJ2-1|few|TRBV5-4|.
CASSSHNTLREQFF
TGTGCCAGCAGCTCACACAATACTTTGCGTGAGCAGTTCTTC
>TRBJ2-7|many|TRBV18|.
CASSPGRGSYEQYF
TGTGCCAGCTCACCGGGGCGGGGCTCCTACGAGCAGTACTTC
>TRBJ2-3|.|TRBV11-1|TRBD2
CASSLAHGGSTDTQYF
TGTGCCAGCAGCTTAGCGCACGGGGGGAGCACAGATACGCAGTATTTT
>TRBJ1-5|many|TRBV19|.
CASSITEHQPQHF
TGTGCCAGTAGTATAACCGAGCATCAGCCCCAGCATTTT
>TRBJ1-5|.|TRBV19|.
CASSISLGNNQPQHF
TGTGCCAGTAGTATTTCGCTGGGGAACAATCAGCCCCAGCATTTT
>TRBJ2-7|.|TRBV28|.
CASSLRTLRSEQYF
TGTGCCAGCAGTTTAAGGACCTTGAGGTCAGAGCAGTACTTC
>TRBJ1-4|many|TRBV9|.
CASSVTVQGSTNEKLFF
TGTGCCAGCAGCGTAACCGTGCAGGGCAGTACTAATGAAAAACTGTTTTTT
>TRBJ2-7|.|TRBV28|.
CASGRHVYGQYF
TGTGCCAGCGGAAGACATGTTTACGGGCAGTACTTC
>TRBJ1-5|many|TRBV20-1|TRBD1
CSARLPGQPRQGSSNQPQHF
TGCAGTGCTAGACTACCGGGACAGCCACGGCAGGGGAGTAGCAATCAGCCCCAGCATTTT
>TRBJ2-5|many|TRBV5-1|.
CASSLVTGPQETQYF
TGCGCCAGCAGCTTGGTGACAGGCCCCCAAGAGACCCAGTACTTC
>TRBJ2-1|many|TRBV10-2|.
CASSESKGRQTYNEQFF
TGCGCCAGCAGTGAGTCGAAAGGACGGCAAACCTACAATGAGCAGTTCTTC
>TRBJ2-2|many|TRBV7-9|.
CASSVRVGTGELFF
TGTGCCAGCAGCGTCAGGGTTGGCACCGGGGAGCTGTTTTTT
>TRBJ2-7|many|TRBV6-5|.
CASSYSGTTEQYF
TGTGCCAGCAGTTACTCAGGCACCACCGAGCAGTACTTC
>TRBJ1-4|many|TRBV2|.
CASSHIEGQLGEKLFF
TGTGCCAGCAGTCACATCGAAGGACAGCTAGGTGAAAAACTGTTTTTT
>TRBJ1-6|many|TRBV19|.
CASSNYGGYNSPLHF
TGTGCCAGTAGTAATTACGGGGGTTATAATTCACCCCTCCACTTT
>TRBJ1-2|medium-sized|TRBV6-1|.
CASGEWGERGGYTF
TGTGCCAGCGGAGAGTGGGGGGAGCGCGGCGGCTACACCTTC
>TRBJ1-2|many|TRBV6-2/TRBV6-3|TRBD1
CASSRDRGLKGYTF
TGTGCCAGCAGTCGGGACAGGGGGCTCAAAGGCTACACCTTC
>TRBJ1-1|many|TRBV6-6|TRBD1
CASSYRDRGTEAFF
TGTGCCAGCAGTTACCGGGACAGGGGCACTGAAGCTTTCTTT
>TRBJ1-5|.|TRBV6-1|TRBD1
CASGTTGGGDQPQNF
TGTGCCAGCGGTACAACAGGGGGAGGCGATCAGCCCCAGAATTTT
>TRBJ2-3|many|TRBV20-1|.
CSARPRGGRGRATDTQYF
TGCAGTGCTAGACCGCGAGGCGGGCGGGGTCGGGCCACAGATACGCAGTATTTT
>TRBJ2-7|many|TRBV7-8|.
CASSLEKLVQGMREQYF
TGTGCCAGCAGCTTAGAGAAATTGGTCCAGGGGATGAGGGAGCAGTACTTC
>TRBJ2-5|many|TRBV7-9|TRBD1
CASSSWTGMRRETQYF
TGTGCCAGCAGCTCGTGGACAGGGATGCGGAGAGAGACCCAGTACTTC
>TRBJ1-6|many|TRBV28|.
CASSLWDSLFRSPLHF
TGTGCCAGCAGTTTATGGGACAGTCTATTTAGGTCACCCCTCCACTTT
>TRBJ1-4|many|TRBV2|.
CASSHGREKLFF
TGTGCCAGCAGCCACGGGAGGGAAAAACTGTTTTTT
>TRBJ1-2|few|TRBV12-3/TRBV12-4|TRBD1
CASIFGLTGGAWGYTF
TGTGCCAGCATTTTTGGCCTAACAGGGGGCGCCTGGGGCTACACCTTC
>TRBJ2-7|many|TRBV19|TRBD2
CASSIASGRSYEQYF
TGTGCCAGTAGTATCGCTAGCGGGAGATCCTACGAGCAGTACTTC
>TRBJ2-7|.|TRBV9|.
CASSTSGFGDQYF
TGTGCCAGCAGCACTTCAGGGTTCGGCGATCAGTACTTC
>TRBJ2-1|many|TRBV5-4|TRBD2
CASSAGGNSYNEQFF
TGTGCCAGCAGCGCCGGGGGGAACTCCTACAATGAGCAGTTCTTC
>TRBJ1-2|many|TRBV5-1|.
CASSLGTLAANYGYTF
TGCGCCAGCAGCTTGGGGACACTAGCTGCTAACTATGGCTACACCTTC